A single count supports the clone carrying this T cell receptor beta chain. V gave up 6 bases and J gave up 0 bases; unmatched junction bases: 16. This CDR3 is built from 18 residues. Germline CDR1 and CDR2: SNHLY and FYNNEI. These data belong to a study of blood T cell repertoires in COVID-19. Libraries were prepared by immunoSEQ multiplex PCR; TCRdb keeps only in-frame clonotypes and omits some of them. The sample has tens of thousands of clones, approximately 80% seen once; the top ten hold roughly 4.5%. The receptor comes from a woman in her fifties or sixties with acute or convalescent COVID-19. This sequence joins TRBV2 and TRBJ1-1, with 7 bases lining up with TRBD1. Sequenced sample: peripheral blood. The CDR3 nucleotides are TGTGCCAGCAGCGCCACCAGGGGGGCTCCTTTTATGAACACTGAAGCTTTCTTT. Translated: CASSATRGAPFMNTEAFF.